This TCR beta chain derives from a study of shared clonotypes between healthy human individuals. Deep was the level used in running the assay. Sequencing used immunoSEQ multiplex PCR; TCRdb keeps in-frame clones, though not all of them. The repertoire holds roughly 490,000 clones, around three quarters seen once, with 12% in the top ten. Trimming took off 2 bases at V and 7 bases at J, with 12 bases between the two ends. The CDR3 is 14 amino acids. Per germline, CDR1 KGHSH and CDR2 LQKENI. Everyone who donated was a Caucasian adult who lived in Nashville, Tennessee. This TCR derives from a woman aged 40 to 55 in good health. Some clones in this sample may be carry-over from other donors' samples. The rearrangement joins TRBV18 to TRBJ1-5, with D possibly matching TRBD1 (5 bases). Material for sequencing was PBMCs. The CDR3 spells CASSPAGGGQPQHF. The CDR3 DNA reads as TGTGCCAGCTCACCAGCGGGGGGGGGACAGCCCCAGCATTTT.